The 8 T cell receptor beta chains listed next were all sequenced from one sample in a study of T cells in Graves' hyperthyroidism and ophthalmopathy. Amplification yielded TCR beta CDR3 regions, with RNA transcripts as the source. The HTBI set primed first-round TCR CDR3 RT-PCR. TCRdb re-derived calls from the multiplex PCR reads in MiXCR, one entry per CDR3 protein. Of about 840,000 distinct CDR3 sequences in the sample, approximately 40% were seen once. The material sequenced was blood. Receptors originate from a man aged 18 to 29 with Graves' hyperthyroidism.

At least ten counts were recorded for this clonotype. The chain carries TRBV29-1 and TRBJ2-6; TRBD1 aligns across 8 bases. The V gene end was trimmed by 6 bases and the J gene end by 3 bases; junction bases not matched to a gene: 7. The CDR3 has 15 amino acids. Per the germline V gene, CDR1 is SQVTM and CDR2 is ANQGSEA. The CDR3 here is CSVKTGAFGANVLTF. The CDR3 DNA sequence: TGCAGCGTCAAGACAGGGGCTTTTGGGGCCAACGTCCTGACTTTC.

This clonotype was observed at least ten times. Here the CDR3 DNA reads TGTGCCACCACTGGAGGGACGGAATGTGAAGCTTTCTTT. It codes for CATTGGTECEAFF. The rearrangement uses TRBV24-1 and TRBJ1-1; D is possibly TRBD1 (5 bases). V gave up 8 bases and J gave up 7 bases, with 16 bases separating them. Per germline, CDR1 KGHDR and CDR2 SFDVKD. CDR3 length equals 13 residues.

This clonotype has at least ten counts. The V and J genes are TRBV5-8 and TRBJ1-2, with no clear D. The V and J ends lost 0 bases and 6 bases respectively, with 12 bases between them. Germline CDR1 reads SGHTS; CDR2 reads YDEGEE. The CDR3 length is 14 residues. The CDR3 coding sequence is TGTGCCAGCAGCTTGGTCGGTGAACCCCATGGCTACACCTTC. Its protein product is CASSLVGEPHGYTF.

This chain uses TRBV19 with TRBJ1-1; D gene ambiguous. This CDR3 has 15 amino acids. Germline V gene data show CDR1 as LNHDA and CDR2 as SQIVND (reference sequence). V was pared by 0 bases and J by 1 base, with 9 bases between. The CDR3 nucleotides read TGTGCCAGTAGTATAGATATAAAGCCGAACACTGAAGCTTTCTTT. Its protein is CASSIDIKPNTEAFF.

This clonotype was detected a few times. The chain is built from TRBV7-8 and TRBJ1-5, with D possibly matching TRBD1 (5 bases). CDR3 length equals 18 residues. Per the germline V gene, CDR1 is SGHVS and CDR2 is FQNEAQ. V lost 5 bases and J lost 1, with 21 bases in between. In DNA form, the CDR3 reads TGTGCCAGCAGCGCCCTTGAGTCGTTTGGGGGAAGCAATCAGCCCCAGCATTTT. Protein product: CASSALESFGGSNQPQHF.

The chain carries TRBV10-3 and TRBJ1-6, with TRBD1 identical over 10 bases. Germline V gene data show CDR1 as ENHRY and CDR2 as SYGVKD. This CDR3 region has 14 residues. V shed 10 bases and J 6 bases; nucleotides not matched to a gene: 6. CDR3 nucleotides: TGTGCCACTGACAGGGGGCGGAGTAATTCACCCCTCCACTTT. Protein product: CATDRGRSNSPLHF.

V is TRBV6-6 and J is TRBJ2-7, with 7 bases matching TRBD2. V shed 9 bases and J 6 bases; nucleotides not matched to a gene: 11. Germline V gene data show CDR1 as MNHNY and CDR2 as SVGAGI (reference sequence). There are 13 residues in the CDR3. CDR3 sequence reads: CASNRDYGGEQYF. CDR3 in DNA: TGTGCCAGTAACCGGGACTATGGTGGCGAGCAGTACTTC.

V is TRBV4-1 and J is TRBJ2-7, with a weak D call TRBD2 (6 bases). The germline V and J ends were trimmed by 3 bases and 5 bases, with 17 bases remaining between them. CDR3 size: 15 residues. CDR1 is MGHRA and CDR2 is YSYEKL in the germline V gene. CDR3: CASSHPLGGQDEQYF. Here the CDR3 DNA reads TGCGCCAGCAGCCACCCGTTGGGGGGTCAGGACGAGCAGTACTTC.